This T cell receptor (beta chain) stems from a study of T cell responses to AZD1222 COVID-19 vaccine. The repertoire was sequenced with immunoSEQ multiplex PCR; TCRdb's copy has only in-frame clones and lacks some. Here the sample spans some 150,000 clones, under 95% being singletons. Remarks on this clone: Its antigen is as yet unknown.

V shed 0 bases and J shed 0 bases, with 9 bases lying between them. The germline V gene encodes CDR1 LNHNV and CDR2 YYDKDF (reference sequence). CDR3 size: 15 residues. Study results and caveats: Reportedly, nearly half the spike-specific TCRs target unmutated variant regions.

This TCR was recovered from an adult in good health. This specimen was peripheral blood, taken on day 0 of AZD1222 vaccination. The chain is built from TRBV15 and TRBJ2-7, with TRBD2 as a possible D gene (6 bases). CDR3: CATSREYGSSYEQYF. The DNA of the CDR3 is TGTGCCACCAGCAGAGAGTACGGGAGCTCCTACGAGCAGTACTTC.